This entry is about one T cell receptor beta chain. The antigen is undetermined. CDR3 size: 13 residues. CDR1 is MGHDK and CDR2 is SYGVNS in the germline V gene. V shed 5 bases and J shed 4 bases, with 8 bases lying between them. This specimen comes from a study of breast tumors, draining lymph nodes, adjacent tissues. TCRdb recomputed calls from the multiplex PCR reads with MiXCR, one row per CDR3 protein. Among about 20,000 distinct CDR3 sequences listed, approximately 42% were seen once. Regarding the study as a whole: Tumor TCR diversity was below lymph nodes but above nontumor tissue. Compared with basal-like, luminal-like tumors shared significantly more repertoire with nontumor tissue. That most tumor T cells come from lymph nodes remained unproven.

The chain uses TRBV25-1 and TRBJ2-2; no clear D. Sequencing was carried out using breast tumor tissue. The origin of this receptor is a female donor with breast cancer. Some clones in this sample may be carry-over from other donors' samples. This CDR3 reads CASSPPFTGELFF. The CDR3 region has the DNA TGTGCCAGCAGTCCCCCTTTCACCGGGGAGCTGTTTTTT. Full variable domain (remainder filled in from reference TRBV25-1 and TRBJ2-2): EADIYQTPRYLVIGTGKKITLECSQTMGHDKMYWYQQDPGMELHLIHYSYGVNSTEKGDLSSESTVSRIRTEHFPLTLESARPSHTSQYLCASSPPFTGELFFGEGSRLTVL.